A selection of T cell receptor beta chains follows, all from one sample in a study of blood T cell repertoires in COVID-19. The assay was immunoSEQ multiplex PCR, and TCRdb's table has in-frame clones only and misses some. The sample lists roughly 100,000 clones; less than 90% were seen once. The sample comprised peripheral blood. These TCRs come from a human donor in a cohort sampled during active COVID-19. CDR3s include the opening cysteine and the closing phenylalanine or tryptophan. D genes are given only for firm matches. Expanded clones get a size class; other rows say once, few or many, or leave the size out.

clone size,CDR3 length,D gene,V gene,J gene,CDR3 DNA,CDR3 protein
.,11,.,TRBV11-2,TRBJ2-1,TGTGCCAGCAGCTTGGGGAGCGAGCAGTTCTTC,CASSLGSEQFF
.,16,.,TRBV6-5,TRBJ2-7,TGTGCCAGCAGTTACTCGATTTCTAGCTTGGCCTACGAGCAGTACTTC,CASSYSISSLAYEQYF
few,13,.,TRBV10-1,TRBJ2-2,TGCGCCAGCAGTGGAGCCCTCACCGGGGAGCTGTTTTTT,CASSGALTGELFF
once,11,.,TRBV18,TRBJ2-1,TGTGCCAGCTCCCAAGGGGGTGAGCAGTTCTTC,CASSQGGEQFF
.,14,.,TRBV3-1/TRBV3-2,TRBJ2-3,TGTGCCAGCAGCCAAGTTTCTAGCAGGGATACGCAGTATTTT,CASSQVSSRDTQYF
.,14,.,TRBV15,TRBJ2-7,TGTGCCACCAGCAGAGGAAGGGGGTCCTACGAGCAGTACTTC,CATSRGRGSYEQYF
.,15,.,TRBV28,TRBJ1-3,TGTGCCAGCAGTCCTGGTAGATTCTCTGGAAACACCATATATTTT,CASSPGRFSGNTIYF
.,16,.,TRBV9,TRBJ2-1,TGTGCCAGCAGCGTCAGGCAGGGTGGGTCCTACAATGAGCAGTTCTTC,CASSVRQGGSYNEQFF
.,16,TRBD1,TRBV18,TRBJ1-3,TGTGCCAGCTCACCGACCGGACAGGGCTCTGGAAACACCATATATTTT,CASSPTGQGSGNTIYF
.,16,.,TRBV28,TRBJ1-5,TGTGCCAGCAGTTTGTTTATCCAGTTCAGCAATCAGCCCCAGCATTTT,CASSLFIQFSNQPQHF
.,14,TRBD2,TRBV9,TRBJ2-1,TGTGCCAGCAGCGTCCGATCTAGCGGCGGTGAGCAGTTCTTC,CASSVRSSGGEQFF
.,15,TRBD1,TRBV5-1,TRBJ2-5,TGCGCCAGCAGCTTCCCACAGGGGTACCAAGAGACCCAGTACTTC,CASSFPQGYQETQYF
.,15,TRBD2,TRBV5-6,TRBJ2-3,TGTGCCAGCAGCACCGGGACTAGCGGCACAGATACGCAGTATTTT,CASSTGTSGTDTQYF
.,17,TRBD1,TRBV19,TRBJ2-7,TGTGCCACCACCAGAGGGACAGGGGGCTTCGAGGACTACGAGCAGTACTTC,CATTRGTGGFEDYEQYF
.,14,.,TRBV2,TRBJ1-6,TGTGCCAGCAGTGGAAGTGTATCGGGGGTCCCCCTCCACTTT,CASSGSVSGVPLHF
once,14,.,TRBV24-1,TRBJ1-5,TGTGCCACCAGTGACTCTACAGGGATTCAGCCCCAGCATTTT,CATSDSTGIQPQHF
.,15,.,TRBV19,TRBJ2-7,TGTGCCAGTAGTACCGATCTAGTCCTCCCCAACGAGCAGTACTTC,CASSTDLVLPNEQYF
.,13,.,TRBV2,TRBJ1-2,TGTGCCAGCAGCCCTACTGGGCTCTATGGCTACACCTTC,CASSPTGLYGYTF
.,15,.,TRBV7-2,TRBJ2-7,TGTGCCAGCAGCTTTGGGCTAGCTCCCTCCTACGAGCAGTACTTC,CASSFGLAPSYEQYF
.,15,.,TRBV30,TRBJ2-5,TGTGCCTGGAGTGTACCTGGTAAACTTGAAGAGACCCAGTACTTC,CAWSVPGKLEETQYF
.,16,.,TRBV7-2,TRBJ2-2,TGTGCCAGCAGCTTATTCGGGTTCGCGAACACCGGGGAGCTGTTTTTT,CASSLFGFANTGELFF
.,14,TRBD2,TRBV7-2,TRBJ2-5,TGTGCCAGCAGCACGCCGACTAGCCGGGAGACCCAGTACTTC,CASSTPTSRETQYF
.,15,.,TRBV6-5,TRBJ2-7,TGTGCCAGCCGTAATACAGGGAGCCGGCCCTACGAGCAGTACTTC,CASRNTGSRPYEQYF
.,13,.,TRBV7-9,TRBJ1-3,TGTGCCAGCAGCCCTACGATCGTTAACACCATATATTTT,CASSPTIVNTIYF
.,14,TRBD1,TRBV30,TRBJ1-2,TGTGCCTGGAGCGGGACAGGGTACGTCTATGGCTACACCTTC,CAWSGTGYVYGYTF
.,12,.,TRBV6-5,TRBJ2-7,TGTGCCAGCAGGCGCAGGGACTACGAGCAGTACTTC,CASRRRDYEQYF
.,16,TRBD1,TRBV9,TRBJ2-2,TGTGCCAGCAGCGTAGGGTCAGGGGGTGGCACCGGGGAGCTGTTTTTT,CASSVGSGGGTGELFF
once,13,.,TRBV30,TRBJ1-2,TGTGCCTGGATGATCCCAGCTAACTATGGCTACACCTTC,CAWMIPANYGYTF